This T cell receptor beta chain was identified during a study of CD8 T cells in ankylosing spondylitis (dated 2017 in TCRdb). General notes on the study: The study set out to find disease-linked TCR variants by profiling T cell receptor beta repertoires in ankylosing spondylitis patients and healthy donors. The full study cohort was made up of approximately 24 ankylosing spondylitis patients and some 100 healthy donors. Peripheral blood was sampled, and synovial fluid was also collected from ankylosing spondylitis patients. Beyond this particular receptor, the publication reports: In peripheral blood, the disease-linked clones were found at relatively low frequencies and had a CD8+ phenotype. Blood from ankylosing spondylitis patients appeared to be characterized by a TCR beta motif made up of under 10 highly homologous amino acid variants. According to the report, matched synovial fluid samples from ankylosing spondylitis patients were significantly enriched for the disease-linked clones. Some of the motif variants had been reported before in the synovial fluid and blood of reactive arthritis patients, a finding that suggests common disease-initiation mechanisms.

The run used an Illumina HiSeq 2500. Quantitative 5'-RACE with molecular barcodes was the method used to prepare the TCR beta libraries. The study's own analysis went as follows. A new computational method based on a probabilistic model of VDJ rearrangement was used to identify disease-linked TCR variants. Using fastp trimming at Q25 and MiXCR clonotype assembly, TCRdb reanalyzed the public sequencing data and kept in-frame beta chains. Each record represents a unique CDR3 protein, reported with the most common genes and DNA among its rows. In this record, the V and J calls reflect TCRdb's handling and not the investigators' own analysis. The sample profile shows about 450,000 distinct CDR3 sequences; about 25% of them were found once. The leading ten clones occupy roughly 0.8% of the sample. V and J are trimmed by 0 bases and 5 bases, and the gene matches miss 1 base of the junction. The CDR3 spans 14 residues, from the cysteine through the phenylalanine. Of the read, only the CDR3 DNA is kept; its 42 bases are in frame from base 1. CDR1 and CDR2 are read off the germline V gene (reference sequence) as LNHNV and YYDKDF.

This clonotype was seen only a few times. Its antigen is currently not known. Per-base qualities were not stored, and no clone one base away is much larger. The receptor was derived from a male donor with ankylosing spondylitis. The source material was blood, either unsorted or a sorted T cell fraction (not recorded which). The V gene is TRBV15 and the J gene is TRBJ2-1; 7 junctional bases match TRBD2. In nucleotides, the sequence is TGTGCCACCAGCAGAGATCTAGCGGACAATGAGCAGTTCTTC. Translated, it reads CATSRDLADNEQFF.